What follows describes a single T cell receptor (beta chain). Antigen: not known. The sample is drawn from a study of T cell repertoires in cytomegalovirus infection. About the research overall: HLA-C-restricted CMV epitopes, recently identified, and well-studied HLA-B-restricted ones were used by the study. Carrying CMV and the relevant HLA type showed in public TCR beta signatures.

TCRdb itself ran the reads through MiXCR, one entry per CDR3 protein. The repertoire has 700,000 to 950,000 distinct CDR3 sequences, 32% of them found once; the top ten carry around 12%. Study-level findings and limits: Pooled public TCR beta family frequency picked out CMV carriers with the relevant HLA.

There are 15 residues in the CDR3. Germline CDR1 is MGHDK and CDR2 is SYGVNS. With V trimmed by 9 bases and J by 3 bases, 11 bases remained unmatched. The starting material was cultured CD8+ T cells from PBMCs, obtained from culture after CMV antigen stimulation. This sequence originates from a human donor in good health (CMV status not recorded). Some clones in this sample may be carry-over from other donors' samples. V usage is TRBV25-1 and J usage is TRBJ2-5, with 9 bases fitting TRBD1. CDR3 sequence: CASRQGDTNKETQYF. The CDR3 nucleotides read TGTGCCAGTCGACAGGGGGACACAAATAAAGAGACCCAGTACTTC.